This T cell receptor beta chain comes out of a study of blood T cell repertoires in COVID-19. Study context: Some COVID-19 samples were acute and others convalescent; all came from the United States, Italy and Spain. In each case, the material was cDNA or gDNA derived from T cells, B-cell-depleted T cells, or PBMCs.

The CDR3 has 14 residues. With 6 bases clipped from V and 0 bases from J, the junction kept 4 bases outside the gene matches. CDR1 and CDR2 (germline): SNHLY, FYNNEI. Assay used: immunoSEQ multiplex PCR; TCRdb lists only in-frame clones, some missing. The table lists approximately 500,000 clones, 70% to 90% of them singletons. The chain uses TRBV2 and TRBJ1-1; 7 bases align to TRBD1. The receptor's source is a human donor in a cohort sampled during active COVID-19. The sample comprised peripheral blood. The CDR3 protein is CASRLQGMNTEAFF. Written as DNA, the CDR3 is TGTGCCAGCAGGTTACAGGGGATGAACACTGAAGCTTTCTTT.